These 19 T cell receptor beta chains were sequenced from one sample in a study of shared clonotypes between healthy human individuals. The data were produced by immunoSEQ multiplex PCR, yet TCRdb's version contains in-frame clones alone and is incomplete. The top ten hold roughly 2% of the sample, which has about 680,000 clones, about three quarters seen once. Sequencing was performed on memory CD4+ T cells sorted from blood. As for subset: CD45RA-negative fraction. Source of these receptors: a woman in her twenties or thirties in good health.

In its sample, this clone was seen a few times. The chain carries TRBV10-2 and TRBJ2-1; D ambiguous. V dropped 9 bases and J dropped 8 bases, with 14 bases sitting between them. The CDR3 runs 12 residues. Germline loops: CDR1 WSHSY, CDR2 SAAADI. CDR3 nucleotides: TGCGCCAGTCAGCCCTACGTCGATGAGCAGTTCTTC. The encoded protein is CASQPYVDEQFF.

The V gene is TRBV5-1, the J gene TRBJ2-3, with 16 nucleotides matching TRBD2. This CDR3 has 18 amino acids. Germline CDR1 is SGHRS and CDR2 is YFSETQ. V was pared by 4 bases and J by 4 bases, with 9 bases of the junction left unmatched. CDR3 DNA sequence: TGCGCCAGCAGCCCGGGACTAGCGGGAGGGCCGTATTCAGATACGCAGTATTTT. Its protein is CASSPGLAGGPYSDTQYF.

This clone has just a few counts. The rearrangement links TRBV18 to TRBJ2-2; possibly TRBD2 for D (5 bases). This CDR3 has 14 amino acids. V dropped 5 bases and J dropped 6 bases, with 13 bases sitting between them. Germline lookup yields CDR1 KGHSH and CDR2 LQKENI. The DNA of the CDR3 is TGTGCCAGCTCAGCCAGGACTTTCCCCGGGGAGCTGTTTTTT. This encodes CASSARTFPGELFF. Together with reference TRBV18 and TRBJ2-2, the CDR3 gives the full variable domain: NAGVMQNPRHLVRRRGQEARLRCSPMKGHSHVYWYRQLPEEGLKFMVYLQKENIIDESGMPKERFSAEFPKEGPSILRIQQVVRGDSAAYFCASSARTFPGELFFGEGSRLTVL.

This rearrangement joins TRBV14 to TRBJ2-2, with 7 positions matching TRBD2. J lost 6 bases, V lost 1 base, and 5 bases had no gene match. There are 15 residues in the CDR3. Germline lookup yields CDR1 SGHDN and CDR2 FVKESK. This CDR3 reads CASSQVGRKAGELFF. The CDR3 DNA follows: TGTGCCAGCAGCCAAGTCGGGAGGAAGGCCGGGGAGCTGTTTTTT.

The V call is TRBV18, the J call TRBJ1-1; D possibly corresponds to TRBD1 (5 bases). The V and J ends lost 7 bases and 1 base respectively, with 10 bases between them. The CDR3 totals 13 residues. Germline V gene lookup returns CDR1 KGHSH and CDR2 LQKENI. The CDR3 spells CASLWGENTEAFF. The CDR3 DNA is TGTGCCAGCTTGTGGGGGGAGAACACTGAAGCTTTCTTT.

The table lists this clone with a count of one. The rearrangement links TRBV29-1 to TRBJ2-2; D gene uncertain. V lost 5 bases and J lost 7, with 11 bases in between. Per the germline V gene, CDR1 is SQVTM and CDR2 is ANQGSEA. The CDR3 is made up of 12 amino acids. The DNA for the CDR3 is TGCAGCGTTTCAGAGTTCGACGGGGAGCTGTTTTTT. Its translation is CSVSEFDGELFF.

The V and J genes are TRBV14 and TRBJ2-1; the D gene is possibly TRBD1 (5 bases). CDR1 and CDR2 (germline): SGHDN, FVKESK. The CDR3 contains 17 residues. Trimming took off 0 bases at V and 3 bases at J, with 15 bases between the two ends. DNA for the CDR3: TGTGCCAGCAGCCAAGATCCCCAGGGTCCATTCTACAATGAGCAGTTCTTC. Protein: CASSQDPQGPFYNEQFF.

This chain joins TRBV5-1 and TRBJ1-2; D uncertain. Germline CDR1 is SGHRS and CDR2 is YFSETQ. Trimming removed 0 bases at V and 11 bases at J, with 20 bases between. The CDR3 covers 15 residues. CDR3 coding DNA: TGCGCCAGCAGCTTGGAAGCCGGGCGGAAAGTTTCTTACACCTTC. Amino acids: CASSLEAGRKVSYTF.

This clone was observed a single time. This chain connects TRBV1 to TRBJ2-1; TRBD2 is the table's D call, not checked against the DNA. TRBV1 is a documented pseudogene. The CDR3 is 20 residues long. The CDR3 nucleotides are TGCACCAGCAGCCAAGATCTCCCAGGATCTCGGAGGAGGTCCTACAATGAGCAGTTCTTC. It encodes CTSSQDLPGSRRRSYNEQFF.

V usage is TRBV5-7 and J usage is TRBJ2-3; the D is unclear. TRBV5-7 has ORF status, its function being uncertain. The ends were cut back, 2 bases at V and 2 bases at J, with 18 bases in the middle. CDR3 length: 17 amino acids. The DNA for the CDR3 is TGTGCCAGCAGCTTAAACTTTTACGTTCCCTACACAGATACGCAGTATTTT. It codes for CASSLNFYVPYTDTQYF.

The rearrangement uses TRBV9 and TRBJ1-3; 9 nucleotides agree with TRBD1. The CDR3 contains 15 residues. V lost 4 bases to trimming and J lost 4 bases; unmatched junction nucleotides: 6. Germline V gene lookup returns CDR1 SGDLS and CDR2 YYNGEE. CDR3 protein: CASSPRDRAGNTIYF. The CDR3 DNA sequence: TGTGCCAGCAGCCCGCGGGACAGGGCCGGAAACACCATATATTTT.

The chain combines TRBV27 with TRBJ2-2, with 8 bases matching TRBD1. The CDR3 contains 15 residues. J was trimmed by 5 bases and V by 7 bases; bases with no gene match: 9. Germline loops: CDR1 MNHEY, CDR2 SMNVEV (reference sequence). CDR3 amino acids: CASKAGTGGTGELFF. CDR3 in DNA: TGTGCCAGCAAGGCGGGAACAGGGGGTACCGGGGAGCTGTTTTTT.

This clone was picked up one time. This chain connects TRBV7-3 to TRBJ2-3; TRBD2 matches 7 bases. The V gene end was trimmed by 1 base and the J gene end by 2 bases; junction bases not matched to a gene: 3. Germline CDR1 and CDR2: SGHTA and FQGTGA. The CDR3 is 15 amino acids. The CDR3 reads CASSLRGTNTDTQYF. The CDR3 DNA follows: TGTGCCAGCAGCTTAAGAGGGACTAACACAGATACGCAGTATTTT. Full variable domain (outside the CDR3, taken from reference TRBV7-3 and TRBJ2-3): GAGVSQTPSNKVTEKGKYVELRCDPISGHTALYWYRQSLGQGPEFLIYFQGTGAADDSGLPNDRFFAVRPEGSVSTLKIQRTERGDSAVYLCASSLRGTNTDTQYFGPGTRLTVL.

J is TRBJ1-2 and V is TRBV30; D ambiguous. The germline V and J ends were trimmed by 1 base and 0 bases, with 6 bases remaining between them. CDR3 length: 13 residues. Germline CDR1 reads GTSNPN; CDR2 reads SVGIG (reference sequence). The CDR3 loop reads CAWSARTNYGYTF. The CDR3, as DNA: TGTGCCTGGAGTGCGCGTACTAACTATGGCTACACCTTC.

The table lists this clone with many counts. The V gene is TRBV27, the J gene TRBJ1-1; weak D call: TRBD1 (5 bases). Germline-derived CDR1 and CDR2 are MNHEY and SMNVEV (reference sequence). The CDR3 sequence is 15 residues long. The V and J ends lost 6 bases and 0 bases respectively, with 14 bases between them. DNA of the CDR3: TGTGCCAGCAGGCGGGCAGGGACCGTGAACACTGAAGCTTTCTTT. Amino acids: CASRRAGTVNTEAFF.

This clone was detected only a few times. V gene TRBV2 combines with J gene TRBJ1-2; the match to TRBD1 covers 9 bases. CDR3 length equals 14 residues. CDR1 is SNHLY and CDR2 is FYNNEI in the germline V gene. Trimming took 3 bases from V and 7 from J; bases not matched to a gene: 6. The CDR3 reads CASSDDRGIGGYTF. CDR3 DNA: TGTGCCAGCAGTGACGACAGGGGGATCGGTGGCTACACCTTC. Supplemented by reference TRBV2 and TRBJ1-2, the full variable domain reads EPEVTQTPSHQVTQMGQEVILRCVPISNHLYFYWYRQILGQKVEFLVSFYNNEISEKSEIFDDQFSVERPDGSNFTLKIRSTKLEDSAMYFCASSDDRGIGGYTFGSGTRLTVV.

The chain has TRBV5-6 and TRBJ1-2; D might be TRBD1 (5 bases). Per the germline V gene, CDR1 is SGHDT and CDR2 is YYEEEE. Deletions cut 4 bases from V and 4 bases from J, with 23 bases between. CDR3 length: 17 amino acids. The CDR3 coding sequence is TGTGCCAGCAGCCCACTCCCTGGACAAGCACACTTCTATGGCTACACCTTC. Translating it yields CASSPLPGQAHFYGYTF. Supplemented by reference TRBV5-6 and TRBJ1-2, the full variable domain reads DAGVTQSPTHLIKTRGQQVTLRCSPKSGHDTVSWYQQALGQGPQFIFQYYEEEERQRGNFPDRFSGHQFPNYSSELNVNALLLGDSALYLCASSPLPGQAHFYGYTFGSGTRLTVV.

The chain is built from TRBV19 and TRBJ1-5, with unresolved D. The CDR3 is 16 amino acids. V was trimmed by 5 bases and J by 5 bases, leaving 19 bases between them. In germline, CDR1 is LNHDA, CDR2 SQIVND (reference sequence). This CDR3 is CASSPLRGFDDQPQHF. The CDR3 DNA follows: TGTGCCAGTAGTCCACTCCGGGGTTTTGACGATCAGCCCCAGCATTTT.

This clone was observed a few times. CDR3 amino acids: CASSERRGIGTDTQYF. The DNA for the CDR3 is TGTGCCAGCAGTGAGCGGCGCGGGATCGGGACAGATACGCAGTATTTT. This chain links TRBV2 with TRBJ2-3, with D possibly TRBD2 on 6 matching bases. The CDR3 totals 16 residues. Germline V CDR1 and CDR2: SNHLY, FYNNEI. V lost 3 bases and J 3 bases, leaving 16 bases between the germline ends.